Below are 12 T cell receptor beta chains sequenced from a single sample in a study of cytomegalovirus exposure and HLA in healthy donors. Use of 60 Vbeta and 13 Jbeta primers characterized the PCR. The table came from immunoSEQ multiplex PCR; TCRdb's copy has only in-frame clones and leaves some out. This sample has 63,000 or so clones, with around 80% found just once. The sample consisted of PBMCs. The source of these receptors is a woman aged 25 to 45 in good health and CMV-seropositive.

The V gene is TRBV7-2, the J gene TRBJ1-4; perhaps TRBD1 as D (6 bases). CDR3 length: 16 residues. The germline V gene has CDR1 SGHTA and CDR2 FQGNSA. Trimming pared 3 bases from V and 8 bases from J, leaving 19 bases between. DNA for the CDR3: TGTGCCAGCAGCTTCTCAAGGACCCCGGGGGGCGAAAAACTGTTTTTT. As protein: CASSFSRTPGGEKLFF. Drawing the rest from reference TRBV7-2 and TRBJ1-4, the complete variable domain is GAGVSQSPSNKVTEKGKDVELRCDPISGHTALYWYRQSLGQGLEFLIYFQGNSAPDKSGLPSDRFSAERTGGSVSTLTIQRTQQEDSAVYLCASSFSRTPGGEKLFFGSGTQLSVL.

The chain carries TRBV4-1 and TRBJ2-7; D is uncertain. The V end was cut by 0 bases, the J end by 2 bases, with 17 bases between. Germline V CDR1 and CDR2: MGHRA, YSYEKL. The CDR3 contains 17 residues. The CDR3 protein is CASSQDWRPFATYEQYF. The CDR3 nucleotides are TGCGCCAGCAGCCAAGATTGGCGGCCTTTCGCGACCTACGAGCAGTACTTC.

About this clone: Because it lacks the conserved phenylalanine or tryptophan at the end, this CDR3 is likely a read error. The chain combines TRBV6-1 with TRBJ1-5; maybe TRBD1 (5 bases). Germline V gene data show CDR1 as MNHNS and CDR2 as SASEGT. V was clipped by 6 bases and J by 13 bases, with 13 bases between them. There are 11 residues in the CDR3. CDR3 in DNA: TGTGCCAGCAGCTCCGGGGGTGTACAGCATCTT. This translates into CASSSGGVQHL.

The chain employs TRBV19 and TRBJ2-2, with D maybe TRBD1 (5 bases). Trimming shortened V by 4 bases and J by 3 bases, and 9 bases separated the two germline ends. The CDR3 has 14 amino acids. Per germline, CDR1 LNHDA and CDR2 SQIVND (reference sequence). CDR3 coding DNA: TGTGCCAGTAGTACCACAGGCGACACCGGGGAGCTGTTTTTT. Its protein is CASSTTGDTGELFF. The full variable domain, rest sourced from reference TRBV19 and TRBJ2-2, is DGGITQSPKYLFRKEGQNVTLSCEQNLNHDAMYWYRQDPGQGLRLIYYSQIVNDFQKGDIAEGYSVSREKKESFPLTVTSAQKNPTAFYLCASSTTGDTGELFFGEGSRLTVL.

Here the CDR3 DNA reads TGTGCCAGCAGCTTCCGACTAGCCAACTCCTACAATGAGCAGTTCTTC. This sequence encodes CASSFRLANSYNEQFF. The J gene is TRBJ2-1, the V gene TRBV13, with 7 nucleotides matching TRBD2. The V and J ends lost 3 bases and 0 bases, in that order; junction bases with no gene match: 5. The germline gives CDR1 PRHDT, CDR2 FYEKMQ (reference sequence). The CDR3 sequence is 16 residues long.

This clone was counted once. The chain links TRBV9 to TRBJ2-7; 7 bases map to TRBD1. Germline V gives CDR1 SGDLS, CDR2 YYNGEE. Trimming cost V 0 bases and J 1 base; bases outside gene matches: 4. This CDR3 is 15 amino acids long. The DNA of the CDR3 is TGTGCCAGCAGCGTAGGGGACAGCCCATCCTACGAGCAGTACTTC. Translated: CASSVGDSPSYEQYF.

This clone was detected a few times. The same CDR3 is also encoded by other DNA sequences in this sample. The gene calls are TRBV11-3 and TRBJ1-1, with TRBD1 matching 7 bases. CDR3 length: 14 amino acids. J gave up 1 base and V 3 bases, and 2 bases lay outside the gene matches. From germline, CDR1 is SGHNT and CDR2 YENEEA. CDR3 in amino acids: CASSLSGGNTEAFF. In DNA, the CDR3 is TGTGCCAGCAGCTTGTCAGGGGGGAACACTGAAGCTTTCTTT.

A few counts support this clone. The V call is TRBV2, the J call TRBJ1-5; D unresolved. This CDR3 is built from 12 residues. Germline values: CDR1 SNHLY, CDR2 FYNNEI. V gave up 7 bases and J gave up 6 bases, with 10 bases separating them. The DNA of the CDR3 is TGTGCCAGCAAGCAGAGCGGTCAGCCCCAGCATTTT. Protein: CASKQSGQPQHF.

The chain recombines TRBV30 with TRBJ2-7; 9 nucleotides match TRBD2. Germline lookup yields CDR1 GTSNPN and CDR2 SVGIG (reference sequence). CDR3 length: 16 residues. V lost 0 bases to trimming and J lost 1 base; unmatched junction nucleotides: 7. CDR3 region: CAWSVRKAGGSYEQYF. DNA of the CDR3: TGTGCCTGGAGTGTACGGAAGGCGGGAGGGTCCTACGAGCAGTACTTC. The full variable domain, rest sourced from reference TRBV30 and TRBJ2-7, is SQTIHQWPATLVQPVGSPLSLECTVEGTSNPNLYWYRQAAGRGLQLLFYSVGIGQISSEVPQNLSASRPQDRQFILSSKKLLLSDSGFYLCAWSVRKAGGSYEQYFGPGTRLTVT.

This rearrangement joins TRBV7-9 to TRBJ2-5; 8 bases agree with TRBD2. V lost 5 bases, J lost 1 base, and 0 bases stayed unmatched. The CDR3 has 13 amino acids. Germline CDR1 reads SEHNR; CDR2 reads FQNEAQ (reference sequence). In DNA form, the CDR3 reads TGTGCCAGCAGCACTAGCGGCCAAGAGACCCAGTACTTC. Its protein product is CASSTSGQETQYF.

CDR3 DNA: TGTGCCAGCAGTTTTGGGTCAGGGGGAGAGACCCAGTACTTC. Translated: CASSFGSGGETQYF. V gene TRBV27 combines with J gene TRBJ2-5, with TRBD1 matching over 7 bases. V dropped 3 bases and J dropped 4; count of bases not matched to a gene: 5. The CDR3 contains 14 residues. Germline V gene data show CDR1 as MNHEY and CDR2 as SMNVEV (reference sequence).

The chain employs TRBV5-1 and TRBJ2-4, with 8 bases fitting TRBD1. V shed 0 bases and J 2 bases; nucleotides not matched to a gene: 4. This CDR3 region has 16 residues. The germline gives CDR1 SGHRS, CDR2 YFSETQ. The CDR3 spells CASSLEGQGPKNIQYF. CDR3 coding DNA: TGCGCCAGCAGCTTGGAAGGACAGGGACCCAAAAACATTCAGTACTTC.